This record looks at one T cell receptor beta chain sequence and its context. The authors generated TCR beta cDNA through 5'RACE template switching with UMIs. TCRdb re-called the 5' RACE reads, yielding one record per CDR3 amino acid sequence without DNA. Seen in this sample are about 400,000 distinct CDR3 sequences; the ten most common clones hold 9.5% to 12%. The CDR3 contains 15 residues. The V gene's germline CDR1 is LNHNV and CDR2 YYDKDF (reference sequence). These data are taken from a study of T cells expressing NK-cell markers. Study as a whole: It was sorted CD3+CD56+NKG2C+, CD3+CD56+NKG2C- and CD3+CD56-NKG2C+ T cells that supplied the TCR beta repertoires.

The sample comprised blood T cells: a sorted CD56 or NKG2C T cell subset, CD4+ or CD8+ T cells, or bulk PBMC T cells (not recorded which). This clonotype was sampled from a woman aged 50 to 60 in good health. The J gene is TRBJ1-4, the V gene TRBV15. The CDR3 here is CATSRDAGQNEKLFF.